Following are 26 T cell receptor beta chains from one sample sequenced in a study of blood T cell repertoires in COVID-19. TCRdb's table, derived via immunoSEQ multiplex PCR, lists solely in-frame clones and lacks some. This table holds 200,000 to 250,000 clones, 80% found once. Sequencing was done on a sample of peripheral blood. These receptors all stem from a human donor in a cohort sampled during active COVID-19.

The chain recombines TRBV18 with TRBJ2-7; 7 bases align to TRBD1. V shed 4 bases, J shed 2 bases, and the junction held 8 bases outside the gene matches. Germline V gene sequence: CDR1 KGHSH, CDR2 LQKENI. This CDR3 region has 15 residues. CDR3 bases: TGTGCCAGCTCACGGGGCCGGGACAGCCCCTACGAGCAGTACTTC. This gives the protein CASSRGRDSPYEQYF.

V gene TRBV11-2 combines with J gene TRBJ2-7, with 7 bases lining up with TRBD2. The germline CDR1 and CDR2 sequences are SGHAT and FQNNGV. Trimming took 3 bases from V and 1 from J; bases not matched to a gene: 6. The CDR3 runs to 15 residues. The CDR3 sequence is CASSFGGSGSYEQYF. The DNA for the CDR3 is TGTGCCAGCAGCTTCGGCGGGAGTGGGTCCTACGAGCAGTACTTC.

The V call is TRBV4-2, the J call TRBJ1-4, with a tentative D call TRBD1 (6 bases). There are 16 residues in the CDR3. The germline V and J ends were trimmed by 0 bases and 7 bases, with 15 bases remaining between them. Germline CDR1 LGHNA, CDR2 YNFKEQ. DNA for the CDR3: TGTGCCAGCAGCCAAGATCCGGAACAGGGAACTGAAAAACTGTTTTTT. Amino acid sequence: CASSQDPEQGTEKLFF.

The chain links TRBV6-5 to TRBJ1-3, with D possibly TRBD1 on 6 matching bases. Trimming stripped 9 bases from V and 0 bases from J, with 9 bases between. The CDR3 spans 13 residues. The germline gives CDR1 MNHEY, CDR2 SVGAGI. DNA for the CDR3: TGTGCCAGTACAGGGTTCTCTGGAAACACCATATATTTT. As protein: CASTGFSGNTIYF.

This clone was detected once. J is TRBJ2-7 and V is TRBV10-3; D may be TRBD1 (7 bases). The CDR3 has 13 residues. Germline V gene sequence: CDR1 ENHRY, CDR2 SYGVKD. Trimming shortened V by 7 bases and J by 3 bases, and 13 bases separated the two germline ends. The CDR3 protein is CAIISRGDYEQYF. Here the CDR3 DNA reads TGTGCCATCATTAGCAGGGGGGACTACGAGCAGTACTTC.

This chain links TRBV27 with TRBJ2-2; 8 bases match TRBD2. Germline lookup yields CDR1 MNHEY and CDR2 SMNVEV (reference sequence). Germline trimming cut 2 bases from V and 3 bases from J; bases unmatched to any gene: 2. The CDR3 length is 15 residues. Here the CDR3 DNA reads TGTGCCAGCAGTTTAAGAGCGGGGGACACCGGGGAGCTGTTTTTT. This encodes CASSLRAGDTGELFF.

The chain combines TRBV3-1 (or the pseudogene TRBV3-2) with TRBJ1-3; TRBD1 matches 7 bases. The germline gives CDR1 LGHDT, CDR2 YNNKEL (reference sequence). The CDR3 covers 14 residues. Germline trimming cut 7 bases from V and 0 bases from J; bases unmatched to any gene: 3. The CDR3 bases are TGTGCCAGCACCACAGGGGCCTCTGGAAACACCATATATTTT. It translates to CASTTGASGNTIYF.

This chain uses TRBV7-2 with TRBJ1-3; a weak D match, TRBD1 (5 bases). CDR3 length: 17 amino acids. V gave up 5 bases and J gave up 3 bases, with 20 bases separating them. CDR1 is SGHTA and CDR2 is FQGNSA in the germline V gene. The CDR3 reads CASSPFRGWGGGNTIYF. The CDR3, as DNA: TGTGCCAGCAGCCCCTTCCGGGGGTGGGGCGGTGGAAACACCATATATTTT.

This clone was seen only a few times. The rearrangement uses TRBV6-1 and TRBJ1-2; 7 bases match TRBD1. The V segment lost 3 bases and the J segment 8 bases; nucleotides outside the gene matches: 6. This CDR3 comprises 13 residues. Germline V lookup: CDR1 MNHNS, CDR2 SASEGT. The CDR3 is CASSEGQTTGYTF. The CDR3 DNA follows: TGTGCCAGCAGTGAGGGACAGACGACCGGCTACACCTTC.

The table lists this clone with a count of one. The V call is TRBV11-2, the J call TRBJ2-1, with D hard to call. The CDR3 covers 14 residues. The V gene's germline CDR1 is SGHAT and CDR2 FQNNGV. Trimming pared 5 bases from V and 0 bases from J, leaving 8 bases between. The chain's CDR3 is CASSVSGSYNEQFF. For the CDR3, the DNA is TGTGCCAGCAGCGTCTCGGGCTCCTACAATGAGCAGTTCTTC.

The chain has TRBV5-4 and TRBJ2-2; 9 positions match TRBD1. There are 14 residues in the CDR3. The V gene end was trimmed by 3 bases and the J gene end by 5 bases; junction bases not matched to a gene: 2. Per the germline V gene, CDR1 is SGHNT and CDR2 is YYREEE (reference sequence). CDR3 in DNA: TGTGCCAGCAGCTGGGACAGGGTGACCGGGGAGCTGTTTTTT. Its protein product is CASSWDRVTGELFF.

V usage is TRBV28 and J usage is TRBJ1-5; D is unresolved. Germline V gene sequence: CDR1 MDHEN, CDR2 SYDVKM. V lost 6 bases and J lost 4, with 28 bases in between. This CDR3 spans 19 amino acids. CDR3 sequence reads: CASSPPRGGLGEMNQPQHF. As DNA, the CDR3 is TGTGCCAGCAGCCCCCCCCGGGGAGGGTTGGGAGAGATGAATCAGCCCCAGCATTTT.

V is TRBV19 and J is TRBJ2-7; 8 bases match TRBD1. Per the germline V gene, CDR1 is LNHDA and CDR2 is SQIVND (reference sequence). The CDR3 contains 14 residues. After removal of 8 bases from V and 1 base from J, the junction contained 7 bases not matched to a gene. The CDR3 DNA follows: TGTGCCAGTGCCTGGACAGGGAATTCCTACGAGCAGTACTTC. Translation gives CASAWTGNSYEQYF.

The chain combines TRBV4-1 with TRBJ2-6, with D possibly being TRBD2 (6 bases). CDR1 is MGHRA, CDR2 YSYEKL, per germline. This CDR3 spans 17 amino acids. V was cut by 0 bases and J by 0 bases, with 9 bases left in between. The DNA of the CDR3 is TGCGCCAGCAGCCAAGATGCGGGGATCTCTGGGGCCAACGTCCTGACTTTC. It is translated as CASSQDAGISGANVLTF.

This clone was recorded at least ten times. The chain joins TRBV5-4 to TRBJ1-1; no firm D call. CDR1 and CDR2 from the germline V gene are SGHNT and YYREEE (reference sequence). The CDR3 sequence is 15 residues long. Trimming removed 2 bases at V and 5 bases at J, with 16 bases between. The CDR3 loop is CASSLSLGRGTEAFF. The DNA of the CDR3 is TGTGCCAGCAGCTTAAGTCTAGGTCGGGGTACTGAAGCTTTCTTT.

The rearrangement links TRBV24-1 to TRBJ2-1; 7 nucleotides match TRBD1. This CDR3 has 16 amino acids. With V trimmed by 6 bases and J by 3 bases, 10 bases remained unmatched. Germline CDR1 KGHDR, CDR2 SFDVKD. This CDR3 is CATSSPRDRVYNEQFF. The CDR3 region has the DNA TGTGCCACCAGTTCCCCCCGGGACAGAGTCTACAATGAGCAGTTCTTC.

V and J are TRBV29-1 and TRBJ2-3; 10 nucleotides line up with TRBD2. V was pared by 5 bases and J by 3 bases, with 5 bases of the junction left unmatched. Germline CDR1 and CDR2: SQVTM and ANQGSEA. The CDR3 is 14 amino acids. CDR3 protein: CSVRLAGVTDTQYF. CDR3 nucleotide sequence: TGCAGCGTTCGGCTAGCGGGAGTAACAGATACGCAGTATTTT.

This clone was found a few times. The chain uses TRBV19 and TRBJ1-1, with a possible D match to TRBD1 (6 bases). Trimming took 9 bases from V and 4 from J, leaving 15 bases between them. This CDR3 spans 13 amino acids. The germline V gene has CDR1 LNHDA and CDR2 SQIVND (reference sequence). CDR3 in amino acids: CASQRDIFTEAFF. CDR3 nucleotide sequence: TGTGCCAGCCAAAGGGACATTTTCACTGAAGCTTTCTTT.

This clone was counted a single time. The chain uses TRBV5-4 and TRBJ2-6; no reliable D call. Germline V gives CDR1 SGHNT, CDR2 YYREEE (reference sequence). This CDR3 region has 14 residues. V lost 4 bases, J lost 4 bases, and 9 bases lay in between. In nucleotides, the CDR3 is TGTGCCAGCAGCACGGAGACCGGGGCCAACGTCCTGACTTTC. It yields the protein CASSTETGANVLTF.

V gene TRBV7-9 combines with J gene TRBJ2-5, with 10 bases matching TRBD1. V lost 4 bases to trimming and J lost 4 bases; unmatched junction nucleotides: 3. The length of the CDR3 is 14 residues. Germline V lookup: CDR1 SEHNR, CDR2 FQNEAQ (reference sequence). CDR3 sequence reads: CASSSDRGVETQYF. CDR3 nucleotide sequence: TGTGCCAGCAGCTCGGACAGGGGGGTAGAGACCCAGTACTTC. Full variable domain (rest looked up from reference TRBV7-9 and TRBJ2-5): DTGVSQNPRHKITKRGQNVTFRCDPISEHNRLYWYRQTLGQGPEFLTYFQNEAQLEKSRLLSDRFSAERPKGSFSTLEIQRTEQGDSAMYLCASSSDRGVETQYFGPGTRLLVL.

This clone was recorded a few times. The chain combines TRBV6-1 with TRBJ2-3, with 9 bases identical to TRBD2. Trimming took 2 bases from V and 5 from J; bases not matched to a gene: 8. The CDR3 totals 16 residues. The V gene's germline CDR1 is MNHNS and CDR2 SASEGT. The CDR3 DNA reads TGTGCCAGCAGTGAAATCCGCGGGGGGGCGAGAGATACGCAGTATTTT. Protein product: CASSEIRGGARDTQYF.

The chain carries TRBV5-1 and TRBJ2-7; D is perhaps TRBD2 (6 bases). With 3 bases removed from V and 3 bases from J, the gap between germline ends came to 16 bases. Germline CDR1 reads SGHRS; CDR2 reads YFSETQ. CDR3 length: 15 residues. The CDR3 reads CASSYNAQGGYEQYF. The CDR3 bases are TGCGCCAGCAGCTATAATGCTCAGGGAGGCTACGAGCAGTACTTC.

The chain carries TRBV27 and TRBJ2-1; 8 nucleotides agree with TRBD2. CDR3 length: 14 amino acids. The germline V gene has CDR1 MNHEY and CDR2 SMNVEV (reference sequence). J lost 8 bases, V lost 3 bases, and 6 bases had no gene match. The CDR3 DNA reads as TGTGCCAGCAGTTTCGGGGGGGCAAGCGATGAGCAGTTCTTC. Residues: CASSFGGASDEQFF.

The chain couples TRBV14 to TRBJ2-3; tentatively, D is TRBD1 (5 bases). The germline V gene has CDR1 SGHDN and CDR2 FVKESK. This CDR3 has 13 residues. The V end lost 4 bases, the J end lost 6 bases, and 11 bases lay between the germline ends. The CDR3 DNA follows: TGTGCCAGCAGCCCCCAATCAGGGGATACGCAGTATTTT. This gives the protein CASSPQSGDTQYF. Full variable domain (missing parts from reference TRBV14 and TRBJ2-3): EAGVTQFPSHSVIEKGQTVTLRCDPISGHDNLYWYRRVMGKEIKFLLHFVKESKQDESGMPNNRFLAERTGGTYSTLKVQPAELEDSGVYFCASSPQSGDTQYFGPGTRLTVL.

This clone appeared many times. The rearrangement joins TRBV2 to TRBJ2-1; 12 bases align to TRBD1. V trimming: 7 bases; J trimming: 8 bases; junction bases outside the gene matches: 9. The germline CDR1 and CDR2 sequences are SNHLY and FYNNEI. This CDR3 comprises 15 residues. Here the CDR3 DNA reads TGTGCCAGCACACGCGGGACAGGGGGCGGCGATGAGCAGTTCTTC. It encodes CASTRGTGGGDEQFF.

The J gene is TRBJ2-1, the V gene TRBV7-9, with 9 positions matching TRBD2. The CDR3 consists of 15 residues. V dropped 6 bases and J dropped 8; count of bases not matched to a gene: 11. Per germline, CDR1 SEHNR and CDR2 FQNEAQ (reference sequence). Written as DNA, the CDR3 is TGTGCCAGCAGTCGTAGTAGGGCGGGGGGGCATGAGCAGTTCTTC. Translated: CASSRSRAGGHEQFF.